These T cell receptor beta chains were read from a single sample in a study of T-cell reconstitution after alpha-beta-depleted transplantation in children. TCRdb reprocessed the PCR reads with MiXCR, giving one entry per CDR3 protein. The sample consists of some 530,000 distinct CDR3 sequences, about 12% of them appearing once. Sequenced material: PBMCs from the stem cell graft donor, taken from the stem cell graft. The receptors here all came from a human donor who donated a stem cell graft to a child with combined immunodeficiency. Each CDR3 is given with its conserved first and last residue. A D gene is named only where the DNA matches it firmly. The size entry is marked missing in some rows and otherwise reads once, few, many or a size class.

size: few; D: -; V: TRBV5-5; J: TRBJ2-3; DNA: TGTGCCAGCAGCTTGGAATTCGGGGATACGCAGTATTTT; CDR3: CASSLEFGDTQYF
size: -; D: TRBD1; V: TRBV6-2/TRBV6-3; J: TRBJ2-3; DNA: TGTGCCAGCGGCCCTCAGGGGGCGCAGGGCACAGATACGCAGTATTTT; CDR3: CASGPQGAQGTDTQYF
size: -; D: -; V: TRBV10-3; J: TRBJ2-7; DNA: TGTGCCATTATATCGAACGAGCAGTACTTC; CDR3: CAIISNEQYF
size: many; D: TRBD1; V: TRBV6-5; J: TRBJ1-1; DNA: TGTGCCAGCAAACGACAGGGGGACAGGAACACTGAAGCTTTCTTT; CDR3: CASKRQGDRNTEAFF
size: -; D: -; V: TRBV30; J: TRBJ2-3; DNA: TGTGCCTGGAGGGGAAAAGGCACAGATACGCAGTATTTT; CDR3: CAWRGKGTDTQYF
size: -; D: TRBD1; V: TRBV12-3/TRBV12-4; J: TRBJ2-7; DNA: TGTGCCAGCAGTCCCACAGGGGTCGAGCAGTACTTC; CDR3: CASSPTGVEQYF
size: few; D: TRBD2; V: TRBV30; J: TRBJ2-5; DNA: TGTGCCTGGGCCCAGCTAGCGGGAGGGGAGACCCAGTACTTC; CDR3: CAWAQLAGGETQYF
size: -; D: TRBD2; V: TRBV5-1; J: TRBJ2-3; DNA: TGCGCCAGCAGCTTGGTGGTAAGCGGGAGCGGTGAAGATACGCAGTATTTT; CDR3: CASSLVVSGSGEDTQYF
size: -; D: -; V: TRBV7-8; J: TRBJ2-1; DNA: TGTGCCAGCAGCCCCCGGGACACCCCCTACAATGAGCAGTTCTTC; CDR3: CASSPRDTPYNEQFF
size: few; D: TRBD2; V: TRBV12-3/TRBV12-4; J: TRBJ2-7; DNA: TGTGCCAGCAGTTTAACACTAGCGGGGTACAACGAGCAGTACTTC; CDR3: CASSLTLAGYNEQYF
size: few; D: TRBD2; V: TRBV12-3/TRBV12-4; J: TRBJ2-7; DNA: TGTGCCAGCTCCCTGGGTAGCGGGACCTACGAGCAGTACTTC; CDR3: CASSLGSGTYEQYF
size: many; D: -; V: TRBV5-1; J: TRBJ1-4; DNA: TGCGCCAGCAGCTTGACGGGCCAAAAACTGTTTTTT; CDR3: CASSLTGQKLFF
size: few; D: -; V: TRBV6-1; J: TRBJ2-4; DNA: TGTGCCAGCAGGGGAGGGACAGGAGCCAAAAACATTCAGTACTTC; CDR3: CASRGGTGAKNIQYF
size: -; D: -; V: TRBV2; J: TRBJ2-7; DNA: TGTGCCAGCAGGCTTGGAGGGGGCGGGGACGAGCAGTACTTC; CDR3: CASRLGGGGDEQYF
size: -; D: TRBD2; V: TRBV25-1; J: TRBJ2-1; DNA: TGTGCCAGCAGTGAATATCTAGCGGGGGGGGAGCAGTTCTTC; CDR3: CASSEYLAGGEQFF
size: few; D: -; V: TRBV12-3/TRBV12-4; J: TRBJ2-3; DNA: TGTGCCAGCAGCCCCCGGGCAGATACGCAGTATTTT; CDR3: CASSPRADTQYF
size: -; D: TRBD1; V: TRBV5-1; J: TRBJ2-7; DNA: TGCGCCAGCAGGATGGGACAGGGGGAGTACGACGAGCAGTACTTC; CDR3: CASRMGQGEYDEQYF
size: -; D: TRBD1; V: TRBV6-2/TRBV6-3; J: TRBJ1-1; DNA: TGTGCCAGCAGTGTTCCGGCGGGACAGGGACACCAAAACACTGAAGCTTTCTTT; CDR3: CASSVPAGQGHQNTEAFF
size: -; D: TRBD2; V: TRBV4-3; J: TRBJ2-3; DNA: TGCGCCAGCAGCCAGTTACTAGCGGGGGGCACCCCAGATACGCAGTATTTT; CDR3: CASSQLLAGGTPDTQYF
size: -; D: -; V: TRBV6-6; J: TRBJ2-1; DNA: TGTGCCAGCAGCGTCCGGGACTTCAATGAGCAGTTCTTC; CDR3: CASSVRDFNEQFF